This record concerns one TCR beta chain sequence. This sample stems from a study of response to subunit inactivated influenza vaccine. The CDR3 has 14 amino acids. The V end was cut by 6 bases, the J end by 0 bases, with 9 bases between. MiXCR, run by TCRdb on the RT-PCR reads, gives a single entry per CDR3 protein. This sample has about 570,000 distinct CDR3 sequences, with 10% to 12% found just once. The same sample was also studied in work on T cells expressing NK-cell markers. That investigation notes: The cDNA for TCR beta came from 5'RACE template switching with UMIs.

This rearrangement joins TRBV12-3 or TRBV12-4 to TRBJ2-1; D gene ambiguous. The receptor was isolated from a middle-aged man who received an inactivated influenza vaccine. Source: PBMCs from blood, taken on the day of vaccination. This CDR3 is CASRGLSSYNEQFF. CDR3 DNA sequence: TGTGCCAGCAGAGGTCTGAGCTCCTACAATGAGCAGTTCTTC.